Below are 7 T cell receptor beta chains sequenced from a single sample in a study of cytomegalovirus exposure and HLA in healthy donors. The PCR employed 60 Vbeta primers together with 13 Jbeta primers. Profiled with immunoSEQ multiplex PCR; TCRdb holds only in-frame clones, not every one. The sample records 90,000 to 120,000 clones, roughly 80% being singletons. The specimen sequenced was PBMCs. These receptors were obtained from a man aged 25 to 40 in good health and CMV-seronegative.

V and J are TRBV4-2 and TRBJ2-7; D might be TRBD2 (6 bases). The CDR3 consists of 15 residues. Per germline, CDR1 LGHNA and CDR2 YNFKEQ. Trimming took off 4 bases at V and 4 bases at J, with 17 bases between the two ends. The CDR3, as DNA: TGTGCCAGCAGCCCCACGGCGACTAGTGAATACGAGCAGTACTTC. It specifies CASSPTATSEYEQYF.

The chain joins TRBV7-2 to TRBJ2-1; D call uncertain. CDR1 and CDR2 (germline): SGHTA, FQGNSA. The germline V and J ends were trimmed by 6 bases and 7 bases, with 7 bases remaining between them. This CDR3 spans 11 amino acids. The CDR3 spells CASSLINEQFF. The CDR3 DNA sequence: TGTGCCAGCAGTCTAATTAATGAGCAGTTCTTC.

The V gene is TRBV25-1, the J gene TRBJ1-3; TRBD1 is a possible D gene (5 bases). CDR1 MGHDK and CDR2 SYGVNS come from the germline V gene. The CDR3 extends over 14 amino acids. V was trimmed by 6 bases and J by 1 base, leaving 10 bases between them. In nucleotides, the CDR3 is TGTGCCAGCAGCCAAGGGGCTTCTGGAAACACCATATATTTT. Protein: CASSQGASGNTIYF.

This clone was seen only once. V usage is TRBV7-2 and J usage is TRBJ1-5; weak D call: TRBD1 (6 bases). Looked up from germline, CDR1 is SGHTA and CDR2 is FQGNSA. This CDR3 has 15 amino acids. Trimming shortened V by 0 bases and J by 6 bases, and 12 bases separated the two germline ends. CDR3 sequence (DNA): TGTGCCAGCAGCTTAGCTTCGACAGGAGGTCAGCCCCAGCATTTT. Translating it yields CASSLASTGGQPQHF.

This clone was detected only a few times. V and J are TRBV21-1 and TRBJ2-1; no check of the table's D call, TRBD2, against the DNA was made. TRBV21-1 is deemed a pseudogene. This CDR3 contains 14 residues. The CDR3 nucleotides read TGTGCCAGCAGTCCTAGATTGGCGGGGAATGAGCAGTTCTTC. It translates to CASSPRLAGNEQFF.

CDR3: CATSSDIPDTQYF. The CDR3 DNA reads TGTGCCACCAGCTCGGACATTCCAGATACGCAGTATTTT. The chain recombines TRBV15 with TRBJ2-3, with D tentatively TRBD1 (5 bases). The V end was cut by 5 bases, the J end by 4 bases, with 10 bases between. The germline V gene has CDR1 LNHNV and CDR2 YYDKDF (reference sequence). This CDR3 comprises 13 residues. The complete variable domain, with remaining parts taken from reference TRBV15 and TRBJ2-3, reads DAMVIQNPRYQVTQFGKPVTLSCSQTLNHNVMYWYQQKSSQAPKLLFHYYDKDFNNEADTPDNFQSRRPNTSFCFLDIRSPGLGDTAMYLCATSSDIPDTQYFGPGTRLTVL.

This chain uses TRBV4-1 with TRBJ1-1; 12 bases match TRBD1. The CDR3 runs to 17 residues. CDR1 and CDR2 from the germline V gene are MGHRA and YSYEKL. The junction had 7 bases not matched to a gene; V was cut back by 0 bases and J by 5 bases. The CDR3 coding sequence is TGCGCCAGCAGCCAAGATGCGGGACAGGGGGCAAGGACTGAAGCTTTCTTT. Translation gives CASSQDAGQGARTEAFF.